Listed here are 20 T cell receptor beta chains from one sample, sequenced in a study of Ad26.COV2.S vaccination and SARS-CoV-2 variants. Generated by immunoSEQ multiplex PCR, the TCRdb table keeps only in-frame clones and is missing some. The repertoire holds about 420,000 clones, with 88% as singletons. The sample's treatment: roughly 20 received Ad26.COV2.S at low or high dose, single or two shots; roughly five received placebo; per-sample allocation not given. Specimens were obtained on day 63 following the first vaccine or placebo injection. The sample was peripheral blood, taken in a trial of Ad26.COV2.S vaccine versus placebo. The receptor set was obtained from a person aged 18-65 years who received the Ad26.COV2.S COVID-19 vaccine or a placebo.

The rearrangement joins TRBV5-1 to TRBJ2-1; D may be TRBD1 or TRBD2 (6 bases each). Germline values: CDR1 SGHRS, CDR2 YFSETQ. V lost 2 bases to trimming and J lost 8 bases, with 11 bases between them. The CDR3 is 13 residues long. The CDR3 nucleotides are TGCGCCAGCAGCTTACACAGGGAGGATGAGCAGTTCTTC. Its translation: CASSLHREDEQFF.

This rearrangement joins TRBV28 to TRBJ2-2; D remains unclear. The CDR3 spans 15 residues. Germline V lookup: CDR1 MDHEN, CDR2 SYDVKM. The ends were cut back, 6 bases at V and 1 base at J, with 12 bases in the middle. CDR3 residues: CASSATWGNTGELFF. In nucleotides, the CDR3 is TGTGCCAGCAGCGCCACTTGGGGGAACACCGGGGAGCTGTTTTTT. The full variable domain, in which reference TRBV28 and TRBJ2-2 provide the parts outside the CDR3, is DVKVTQSSRYLVKRTGEKVFLECVQDMDHENMFWYRQDPGLGLRLIYFSYDVKMKEKGDIPEGYSVSREKKERFSLILESASTNQTSMYLCASSATWGNTGELFFGEGSRLTVL.

V and J are TRBV7-8 and TRBJ1-4; 7 bases match TRBD1. The CDR3 has 15 residues. Germline lookup yields CDR1 SGHVS and CDR2 FQNEAQ. V lost 5 bases and J lost 0; bases outside the gene matches: 3. In nucleotides, the CDR3 is TGTGCCAGCAGCGAAGGGACAGCAACTAATGAAAAACTGTTTTTT. This gives the protein CASSEGTATNEKLFF.

The chain is built from TRBV5-5 and TRBJ2-7; D not resolved. V was clipped by 4 bases and J by 0 bases, with 14 bases between them. CDR3 size: 15 residues. Per germline, CDR1 SGHKS and CDR2 YYEKEE (reference sequence). CDR3 loop: CASSKEGDSSYEQYF. CDR3 coding DNA: TGTGCCAGCAGCAAAGAAGGAGATAGCTCCTACGAGCAGTACTTC. Full variable domain (outside the CDR3, taken from reference TRBV5-5 and TRBJ2-7): DAGVTQSPTHLIKTRGQQVTLRCSPISGHKSVSWYQQVLGQGPQFIFQYYEKEERGRGNFPDRFSARQFPNYSSELNVNALLLGDSALYLCASSKEGDSSYEQYFGPGTRLTVT.

The rearrangement uses TRBV9 and TRBJ2-3; tentative D call: TRBD1 (5 bases). This CDR3 comprises 15 residues. Per the germline V gene, CDR1 is SGDLS and CDR2 is YYNGEE. V lost 0 bases, J lost 6 bases, and 14 bases lay in between. CDR3 nucleotides: TGTGCCAGCAGCGTAGGAGGCAGGGTAGTGGATACGCAGTATTTT. It translates to CASSVGGRVVDTQYF.

This chain joins TRBV19 and TRBJ2-1; TRBD2 matches at 8 bases. This CDR3 is 17 amino acids long. CDR1 and CDR2 (germline): LNHDA, SQIVND (reference sequence). With 3 bases clipped from V and 5 bases from J, the junction kept 12 bases outside the gene matches. Here the CDR3 DNA reads TGTGCCAGTAGTATGGCTGGGGCGCGGGGGGATCACAATGAGCAGTTCTTC. Translated, it gives CASSMAGARGDHNEQFF. The whole variable domain, filled in from reference TRBV19 and TRBJ2-1, reads DGGITQSPKYLFRKEGQNVTLSCEQNLNHDAMYWYRQDPGQGLRLIYYSQIVNDFQKGDIAEGYSVSREKKESFPLTVTSAQKNPTAFYLCASSMAGARGDHNEQFFGPGTRLTVL.

The CDR3 region is CSDPDTCGRSNTGELFF. CDR3 sequence (DNA): TGCAGCGACCCTGACACCTGCGGGCGTTCGAACACCGGGGAGCTGTTTTTT. The chain couples TRBV29-1 to TRBJ2-2, with D perhaps TRBD2 (5 bases). The CDR3 is made up of 17 amino acids. The V end lost 7 bases, the J end lost 0 bases, and 21 bases lay between the germline ends. Germline CDR1 is SQVTM and CDR2 is ANQGSEA.

The chain couples TRBV27 to TRBJ2-1; 12 bases fit TRBD2. The germline gives CDR1 MNHEY, CDR2 SMNVEV (reference sequence). The CDR3 consists of 16 residues. The V and J ends lost 6 bases and 9 bases, in that order; junction bases with no gene match: 12. The CDR3 spells CASRQLAGGTLGEQFF. CDR3 DNA sequence: TGTGCCAGCAGGCAGCTAGCGGGGGGGACCCTCGGTGAGCAGTTCTTC.

The V and J genes are TRBV2 and TRBJ2-5; a weak D match, TRBD1 (6 bases). Trimming removed 1 base at V and 3 bases at J, with 12 bases between. Germline CDR1 and CDR2: SNHLY and FYNNEI. This CDR3 is built from 15 residues. CDR3 region: CASSEVGQGKETQYF. The CDR3 region has the DNA TGTGCCAGCAGTGAAGTAGGGCAGGGGAAAGAGACCCAGTACTTC.

V usage is TRBV4-3 and J usage is TRBJ2-7, with a tentative D call TRBD1 (6 bases). Germline assignment: CDR1 LGHNA and CDR2 YSLEER. The CDR3 consists of 15 residues. V lost 4 bases, J lost 7 bases, and 20 bases lay in between. The CDR3 DNA sequence: TGCGCCAGCAGCCGAGGGCGGGCAGGGGCGAGGGAGCAGTACTTC. This encodes CASSRGRAGAREQYF.

The J gene is TRBJ1-6, the V gene TRBV5-3; D is perhaps TRBD1 (5 bases). TRBV5-3 is marked as an open reading frame, function uncertain. V was cut by 3 bases and J by 0 bases, with 7 bases left in between. CDR3 size: 15 residues. CDR3 sequence (DNA): TGTGCCAGAAGCTGCAGGGTCTCCTATAATTCACCCCTCCACTTT. Protein product: CARSCRVSYNSPLHF.

The chain's CDR3 is CASSQPGTVSYEQYF. In nucleotides, the CDR3 is TGTGCCAGCAGCCAACCCGGGACTGTCTCCTACGAGCAGTACTTC. The chain links TRBV6-6 to TRBJ2-7, with D perhaps matching TRBD2 (6 bases). The V gene lost 6 bases and the J gene lost 0 bases, with 15 bases spanning the gap. This CDR3 contains 15 residues. Germline V gene data show CDR1 as MNHNY and CDR2 as SVGAGI (reference sequence).

The chain is built from TRBV28 and TRBJ2-7; TRBD1 aligns across 9 bases. Germline trimming cut 8 bases from V and 5 bases from J; bases unmatched to any gene: 13. The length of the CDR3 is 15 residues. CDR1 is MDHEN and CDR2 is SYDVKM in the germline V gene. The CDR3 DNA sequence: TGTGCCAGCTACCGAGGCGGGACAGGGTCCCACGAGCAGTACTTC. It translates to CASYRGGTGSHEQYF.

This rearrangement joins TRBV5-1 to TRBJ2-7; 7 bases align to TRBD1. Germline trimming cut 3 bases from V and 0 bases from J; bases unmatched to any gene: 6. Germline CDR1 and CDR2: SGHRS and YFSETQ. This CDR3 is built from 15 residues. CDR3 sequence: CASSSKDRLSYEQYF. DNA for the CDR3: TGCGCCAGCAGCTCGAAGGACAGGCTCTCCTACGAGCAGTACTTC.

V usage is TRBV4-2 and J usage is TRBJ2-7, with 12 bases aligning to TRBD2. The CDR3 is 23 amino acids. Germline V gene data show CDR1 as LGHNA and CDR2 as YNFKEQ. With V trimmed by 2 bases and J by 3 bases, 26 bases remained unmatched. In DNA form, the CDR3 reads TGTGCCAGCAGCCAAAGGTTGTCCCCACGCGTACTAGCGGGGGGAAGCGTCAACTACGAGCAGTACTTC. Translation: CASSQRLSPRVLAGGSVNYEQYF.

The chain couples TRBV6-6 to TRBJ1-2, with D unresolved. V lost 6 bases, J lost 6 bases, and 8 bases lay in between. In germline, CDR1 is MNHNY, CDR2 SVGAGI (reference sequence). The CDR3 loop spans 11 amino acids. The CDR3 coding sequence is TGTGCCAGCAGGGGTGTGGATGGCTACACCTTC. This gives the protein CASRGVDGYTF.

This clone showed up just once. The chain carries TRBV19 and TRBJ1-4; no reliable D call. V was cut by 6 bases and J by 8 bases, with 16 bases left in between. CDR1 LNHDA and CDR2 SQIVND come from the germline V gene (reference sequence). This CDR3 spans 14 amino acids. The CDR3 reads CASRPPGEREKLFF. The DNA of the CDR3 is TGTGCCAGTAGACCCCCTGGGGAGCGAGAAAAACTGTTTTTT.

The chain uses TRBV7-9 and TRBJ2-1, with TRBD2 identical over 14 bases. CDR3 length: 17 residues. Trimming took 1 base from V and 9 from J; bases not matched to a gene: 8. Germline V gene data show CDR1 as SEHNR and CDR2 as FQNEAQ (reference sequence). The CDR3 is CASSLGRLAGGQIEQFF. Written as DNA, the CDR3 is TGTGCCAGCAGCTTAGGTAGACTAGCGGGGGGGCAGATTGAGCAGTTCTTC.

This clone was detected once. The chain couples TRBV6-1 to TRBJ2-1; the D is unclear. The V gene's germline CDR1 is MNHNS and CDR2 SASEGT. Trimming stripped 1 base from V and 3 bases from J, with 7 bases between. This CDR3 spans 14 amino acids. The CDR3 protein is CASSEGNSYNEQFF. CDR3 bases: TGTGCCAGCAGTGAAGGGAACAGCTACAATGAGCAGTTCTTC.

This rearrangement joins TRBV7-2 to TRBJ2-7; 10 nucleotides align to TRBD1. This CDR3 spans 19 amino acids. Per the germline V gene, CDR1 is SGHTA and CDR2 is FQGNSA. Trimming at V came to 5 bases and at J to 0 bases, leaving 16 bases not matched to a gene. The CDR3 DNA is TGTGCCAGCAGCCTCCAGCCGGGCGGGACAGGGGAGAGCTCCTACGAGCAGTACTTC. Residues: CASSLQPGGTGESSYEQYF.